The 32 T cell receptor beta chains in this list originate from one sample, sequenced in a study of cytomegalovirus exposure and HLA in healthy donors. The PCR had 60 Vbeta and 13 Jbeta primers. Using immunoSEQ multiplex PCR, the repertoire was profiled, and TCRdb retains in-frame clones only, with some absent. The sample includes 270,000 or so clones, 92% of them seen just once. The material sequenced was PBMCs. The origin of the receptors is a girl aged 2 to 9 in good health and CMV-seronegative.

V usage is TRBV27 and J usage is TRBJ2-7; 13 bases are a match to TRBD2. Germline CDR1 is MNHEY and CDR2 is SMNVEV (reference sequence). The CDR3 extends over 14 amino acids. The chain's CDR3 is CERLAGGPTYEQYF. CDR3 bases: TGTGAGCGACTAGCGGGGGGTCCAACCTACGAGCAGTACTTC.

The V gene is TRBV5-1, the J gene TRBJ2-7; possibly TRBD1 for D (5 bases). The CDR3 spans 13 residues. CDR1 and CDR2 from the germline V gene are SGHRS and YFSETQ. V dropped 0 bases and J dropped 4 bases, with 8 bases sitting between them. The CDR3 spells CASSLEGLYEQYF. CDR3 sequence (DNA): TGCGCCAGCAGCTTGGAGGGGTTGTACGAGCAGTACTTC.

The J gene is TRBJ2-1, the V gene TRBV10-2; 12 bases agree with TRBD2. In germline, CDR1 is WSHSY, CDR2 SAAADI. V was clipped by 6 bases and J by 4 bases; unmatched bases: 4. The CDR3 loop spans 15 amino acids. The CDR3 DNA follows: TGCGCCAGCAGCAGGACTAGCGGGACTTACAATGAGCAGTTCTTC. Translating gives CASSRTSGTYNEQFF.

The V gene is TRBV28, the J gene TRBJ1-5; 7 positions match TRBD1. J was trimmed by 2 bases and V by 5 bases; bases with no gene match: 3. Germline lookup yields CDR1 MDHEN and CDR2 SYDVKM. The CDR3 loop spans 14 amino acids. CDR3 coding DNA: TGTGCCAGCAGTAAGGGGGCAGGCAATCAGCCCCAGCATTTT. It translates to CASSKGAGNQPQHF.

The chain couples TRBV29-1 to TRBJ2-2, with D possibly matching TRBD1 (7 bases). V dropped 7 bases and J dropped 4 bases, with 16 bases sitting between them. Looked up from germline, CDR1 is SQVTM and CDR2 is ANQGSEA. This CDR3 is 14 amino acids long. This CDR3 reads CSGSAGQSTGELFF. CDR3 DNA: TGCAGCGGTTCGGCGGGACAGTCCACCGGGGAGCTGTTTTTT.

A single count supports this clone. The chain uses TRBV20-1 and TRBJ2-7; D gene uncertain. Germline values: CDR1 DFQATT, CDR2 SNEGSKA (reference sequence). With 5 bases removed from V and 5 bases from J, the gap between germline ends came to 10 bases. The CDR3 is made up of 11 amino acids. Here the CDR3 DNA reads TGCAGTGCTGCCCTAGGAAACGAGCAGTACTTC. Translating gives CSAALGNEQYF.

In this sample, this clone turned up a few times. The CDR3 coding sequence is TGTGCCAGCAGTGAATTGGCTTACGAGCAGTACTTC. Its protein product is CASSELAYEQYF. The J gene is TRBJ2-7, the V gene TRBV2; D is unclear. The CDR3 sequence is 12 residues long. V was clipped by 2 bases and J by 4 bases, with 6 bases between them. Germline CDR1 SNHLY, CDR2 FYNNEI.

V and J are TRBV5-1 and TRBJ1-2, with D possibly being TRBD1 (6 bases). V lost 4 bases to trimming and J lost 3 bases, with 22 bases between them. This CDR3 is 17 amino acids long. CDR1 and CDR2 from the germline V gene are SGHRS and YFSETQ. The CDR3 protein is CASSRMHRVEEDYGYTF. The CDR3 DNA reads TGCGCCAGCAGCAGAATGCACAGGGTTGAGGAAGACTATGGCTACACCTTC.

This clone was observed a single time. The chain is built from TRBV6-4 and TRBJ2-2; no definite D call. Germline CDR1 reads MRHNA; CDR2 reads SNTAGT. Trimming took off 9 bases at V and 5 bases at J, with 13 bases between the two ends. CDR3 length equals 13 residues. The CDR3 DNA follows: TGTGCCAGTAGCTCCATACTAACCGGGGAGCTGTTTTTT. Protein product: CASSSILTGELFF.

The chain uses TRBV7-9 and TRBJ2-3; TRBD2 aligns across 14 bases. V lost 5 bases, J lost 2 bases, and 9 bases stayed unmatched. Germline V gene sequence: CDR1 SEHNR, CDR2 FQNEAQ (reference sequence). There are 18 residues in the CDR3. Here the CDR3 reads CASSRRRLAGGATDTQYF. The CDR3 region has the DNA TGTGCCAGCAGCCGAAGGCGACTAGCGGGAGGGGCCACAGATACGCAGTATTTT.

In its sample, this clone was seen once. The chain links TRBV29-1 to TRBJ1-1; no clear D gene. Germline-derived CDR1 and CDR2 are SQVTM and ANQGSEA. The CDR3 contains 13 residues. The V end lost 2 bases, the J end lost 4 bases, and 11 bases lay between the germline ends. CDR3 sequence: CSVEREGTTEAFF. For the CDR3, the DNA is TGCAGCGTTGAAAGGGAGGGTACCACTGAAGCTTTCTTT. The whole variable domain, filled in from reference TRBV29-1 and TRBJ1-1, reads SAVISQKPSRDICQRGTSLTIQCQVDSQVTMMFWYRQQPGQSLTLIATANQGSEATYESGFVIDKFPISRPNLTFSTLTVSNMSPEDSSIYLCSVEREGTTEAFFGQGTRLTVV.

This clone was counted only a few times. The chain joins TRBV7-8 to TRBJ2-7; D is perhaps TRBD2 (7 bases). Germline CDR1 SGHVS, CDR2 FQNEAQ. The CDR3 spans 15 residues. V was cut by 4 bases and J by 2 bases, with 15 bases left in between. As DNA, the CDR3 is TGTGCCAGCAGCTCCCATGCGGGGGCGACCTACGAGCAGTACTTC. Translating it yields CASSSHAGATYEQYF.

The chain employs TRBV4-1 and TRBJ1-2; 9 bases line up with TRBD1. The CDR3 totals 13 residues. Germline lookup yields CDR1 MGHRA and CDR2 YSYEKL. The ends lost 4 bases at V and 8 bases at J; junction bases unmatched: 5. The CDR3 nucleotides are TGCGCCAGCAGCCTTGGGACAGGGAACGGCTACACCTTC. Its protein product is CASSLGTGNGYTF.

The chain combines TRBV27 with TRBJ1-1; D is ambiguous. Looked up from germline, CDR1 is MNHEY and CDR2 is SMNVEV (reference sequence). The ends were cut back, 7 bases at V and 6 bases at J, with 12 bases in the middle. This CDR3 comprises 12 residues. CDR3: CASIGRVSEAFF. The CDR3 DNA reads TGTGCCAGCATTGGGAGGGTTTCTGAAGCTTTCTTT.

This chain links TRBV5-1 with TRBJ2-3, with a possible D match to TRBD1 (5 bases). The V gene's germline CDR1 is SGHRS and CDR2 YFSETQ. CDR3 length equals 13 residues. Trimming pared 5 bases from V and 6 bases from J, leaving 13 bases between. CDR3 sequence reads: CASRGEQWDTQYF. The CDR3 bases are TGCGCCAGCAGAGGGGAACAGTGGGATACGCAGTATTTT. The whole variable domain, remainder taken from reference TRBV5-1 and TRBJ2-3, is KAGVTQTPRYLIKTRGQQVTLSCSPISGHRSVSWYQQTPGQGLQFLFEYFSETQRNKGNFPGRFSGRQFSNSRSEMNVSTLELGDSALYLCASRGEQWDTQYFGPGTRLTVL.

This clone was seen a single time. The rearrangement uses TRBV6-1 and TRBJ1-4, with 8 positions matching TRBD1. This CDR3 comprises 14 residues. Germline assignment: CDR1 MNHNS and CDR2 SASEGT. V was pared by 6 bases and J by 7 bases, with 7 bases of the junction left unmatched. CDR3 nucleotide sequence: TGTGCCAGCAGGAAGACAGGGGAACTTGAAAAACTGTTTTTT. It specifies CASRKTGELEKLFF.

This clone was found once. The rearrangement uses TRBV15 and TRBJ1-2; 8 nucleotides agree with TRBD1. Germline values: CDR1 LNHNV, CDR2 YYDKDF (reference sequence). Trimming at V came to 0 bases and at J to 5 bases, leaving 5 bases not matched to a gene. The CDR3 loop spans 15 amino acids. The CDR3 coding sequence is TGTGCCACCAGCAGAGACCCAGGACAGGGATATGGCTACACCTTC. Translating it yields CATSRDPGQGYGYTF.

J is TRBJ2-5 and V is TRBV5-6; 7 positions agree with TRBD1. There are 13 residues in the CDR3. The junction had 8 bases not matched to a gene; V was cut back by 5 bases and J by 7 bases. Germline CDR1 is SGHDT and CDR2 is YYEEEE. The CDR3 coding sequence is TGTGCCAGCAGGAAAACAGGGGCGGCGACCCAGTACTTC. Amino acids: CASRKTGAATQYF.

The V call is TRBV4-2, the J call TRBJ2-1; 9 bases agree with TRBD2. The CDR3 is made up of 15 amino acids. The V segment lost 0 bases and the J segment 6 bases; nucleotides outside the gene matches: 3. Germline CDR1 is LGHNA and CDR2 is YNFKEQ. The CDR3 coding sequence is TGTGCCAGCAGCCAAGAGCGAGCGGGGGGCAATGAGCAGTTCTTC. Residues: CASSQERAGGNEQFF.

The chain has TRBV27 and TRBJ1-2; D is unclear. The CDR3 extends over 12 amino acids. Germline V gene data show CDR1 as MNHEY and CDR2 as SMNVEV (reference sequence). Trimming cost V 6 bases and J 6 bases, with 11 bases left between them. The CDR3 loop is CASSSGLNGYTF. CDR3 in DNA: TGTGCCAGCAGCTCTGGACTCAATGGCTACACCTTC.

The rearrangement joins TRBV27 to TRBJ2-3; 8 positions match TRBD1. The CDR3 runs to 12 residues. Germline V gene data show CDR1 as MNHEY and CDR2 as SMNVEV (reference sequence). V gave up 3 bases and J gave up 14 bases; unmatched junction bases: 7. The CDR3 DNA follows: TGTGCCAGCAGTTTTCGGACAGGGTGGTGGTATTTT. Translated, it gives CASSFRTGWWYF.

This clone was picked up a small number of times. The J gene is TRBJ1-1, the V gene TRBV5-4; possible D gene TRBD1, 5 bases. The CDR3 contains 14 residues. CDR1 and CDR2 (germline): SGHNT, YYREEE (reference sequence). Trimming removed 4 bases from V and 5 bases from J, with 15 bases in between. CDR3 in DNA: TGTGCCAGCAGCCGACAGATGACTGAGACTGAAGCTTTCTTT. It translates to CASSRQMTETEAFF.

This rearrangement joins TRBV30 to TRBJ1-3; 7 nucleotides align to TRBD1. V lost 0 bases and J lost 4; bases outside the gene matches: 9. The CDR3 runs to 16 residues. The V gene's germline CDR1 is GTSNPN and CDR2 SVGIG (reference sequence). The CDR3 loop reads CAWSVLGQSLGNTIYF. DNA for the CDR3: TGTGCCTGGAGTGTACTGGGACAGTCACTCGGAAACACCATATATTTT.

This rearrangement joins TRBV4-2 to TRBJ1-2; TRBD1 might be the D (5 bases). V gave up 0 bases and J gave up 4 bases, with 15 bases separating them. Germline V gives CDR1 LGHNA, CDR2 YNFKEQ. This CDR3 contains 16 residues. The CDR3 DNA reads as TGTGCCAGCAGCCAAGATGGAGGAGGGACTGGCTATGGCTACACCTTC. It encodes CASSQDGGGTGYGYTF.

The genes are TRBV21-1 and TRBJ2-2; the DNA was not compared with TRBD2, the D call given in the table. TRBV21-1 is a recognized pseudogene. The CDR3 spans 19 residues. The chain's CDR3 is CASSKELGGFPNNTGELFF. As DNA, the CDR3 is TGTGCCAGCAGCAAAGAATTGGGGGGTTTCCCCAATAACACCGGGGAGCTGTTTTTT.

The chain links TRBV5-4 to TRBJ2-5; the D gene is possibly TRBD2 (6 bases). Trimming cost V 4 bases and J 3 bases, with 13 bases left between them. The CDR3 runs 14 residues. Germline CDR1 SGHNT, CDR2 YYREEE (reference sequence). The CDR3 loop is CASSKSGTEETQYF. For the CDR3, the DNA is TGTGCCAGCAGCAAATCCGGGACTGAAGAGACCCAGTACTTC. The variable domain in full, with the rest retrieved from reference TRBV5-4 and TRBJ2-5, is ETGVTQSPTHLIKTRGQQVTLRCSSQSGHNTVSWYQQALGQGPQFIFQYYREEENGRGNFPPRFSGLQFPNYSSELNVNALELDDSALYLCASSKSGTEETQYFGPGTRLLVL.

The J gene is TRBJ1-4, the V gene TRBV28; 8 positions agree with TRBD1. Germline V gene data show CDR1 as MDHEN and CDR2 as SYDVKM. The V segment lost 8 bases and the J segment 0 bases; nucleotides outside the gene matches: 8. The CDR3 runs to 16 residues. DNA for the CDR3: TGTGCCAGCGCCACAGGGGGGGCCGCAACTAATGAAAAACTGTTTTTT. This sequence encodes CASATGGAATNEKLFF. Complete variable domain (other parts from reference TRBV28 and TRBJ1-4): DVKVTQSSRYLVKRTGEKVFLECVQDMDHENMFWYRQDPGLGLRLIYFSYDVKMKEKGDIPEGYSVSREKKERFSLILESASTNQTSMYLCASATGGAATNEKLFFGSGTQLSVL.

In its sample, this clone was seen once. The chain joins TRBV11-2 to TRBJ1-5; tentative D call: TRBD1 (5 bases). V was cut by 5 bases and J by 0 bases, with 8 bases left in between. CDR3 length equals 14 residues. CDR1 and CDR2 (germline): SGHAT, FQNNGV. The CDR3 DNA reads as TGTGCCAGCAGCAGCGACAGTAGCAATCAGCCCCAGCATTTT. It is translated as CASSSDSSNQPQHF.

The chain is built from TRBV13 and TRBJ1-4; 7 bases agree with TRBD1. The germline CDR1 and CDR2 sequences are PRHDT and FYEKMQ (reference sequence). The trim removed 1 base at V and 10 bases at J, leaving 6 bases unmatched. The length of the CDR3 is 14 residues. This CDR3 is CASSLAQGLGKLFF. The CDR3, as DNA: TGTGCCAGCAGCTTAGCACAGGGGCTCGGAAAACTGTTTTTT. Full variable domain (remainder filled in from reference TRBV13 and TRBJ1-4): AAGVIQSPRHLIKEKRETATLKCYPIPRHDTVYWYQQGPGQDPQFLISFYEKMQSDKGSIPDRFSAQQFSDYHSELNMSSLELGDSALYFCASSLAQGLGKLFFGSGTQLSVL.

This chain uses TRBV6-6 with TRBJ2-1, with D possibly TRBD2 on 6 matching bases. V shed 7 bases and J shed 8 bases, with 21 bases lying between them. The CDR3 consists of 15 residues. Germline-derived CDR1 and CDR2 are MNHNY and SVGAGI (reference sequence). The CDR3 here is CASTPDRGTRHEQFF. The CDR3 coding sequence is TGTGCCAGCACCCCGGATCGGGGGACTCGGCATGAGCAGTTCTTC.

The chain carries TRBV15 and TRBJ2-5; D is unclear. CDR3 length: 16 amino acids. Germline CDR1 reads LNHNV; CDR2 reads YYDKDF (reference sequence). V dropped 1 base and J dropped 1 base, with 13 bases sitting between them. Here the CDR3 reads CATSRGFKNSQETQYF. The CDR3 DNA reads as TGTGCCACCAGCAGAGGTTTTAAGAACAGCCAAGAGACCCAGTACTTC.

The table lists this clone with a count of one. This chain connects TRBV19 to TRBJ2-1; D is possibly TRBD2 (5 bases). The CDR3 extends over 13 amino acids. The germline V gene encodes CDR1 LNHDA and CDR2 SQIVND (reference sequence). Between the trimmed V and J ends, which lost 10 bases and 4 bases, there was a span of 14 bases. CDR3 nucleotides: TGTGCCACGAAGTCACGGGAATACAATGAGCAGTTCTTC. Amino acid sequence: CATKSREYNEQFF.